The 30 T cell receptor beta chains below were found in one sample sequenced in a study of T cells in Graves' hyperthyroidism and ophthalmopathy. The investigators amplified TCR beta CDR3 regions from RNA transcripts. HTBI primers were the set used in a first-round RT-PCR of the TCR CDR3. MiXCR was run by TCRdb on the multiplex PCR reads, yielding one entry per CDR3 protein. This repertoire shows roughly 240,000 distinct CDR3 sequences, approximately 23% found once; its top ten account for around 40%. Specimen: blood. The receptor source for this set is a woman aged 40-49 years with Graves' ophthalmopathy.

This clonotype showed up many times. J is TRBJ1-2 and V is TRBV4-1; D gene unclear. This CDR3 has 14 residues. Germline CDR1 MGHRA, CDR2 YSYEKL. The V gene lost 1 base and the J gene lost 8 bases, with 14 bases spanning the gap. The CDR3 reads CASSQGQSLSGYTF. Here the CDR3 DNA reads TGCGCCAGCAGCCAAGGTCAAAGTCTTTCGGGCTACACCTTC.

The table lists this clonotype with many counts. The genes are TRBV28 and TRBJ2-4, with a tentative D call TRBD2 (5 bases). The CDR3 covers 16 residues. Germline V gene sequence: CDR1 MDHEN, CDR2 SYDVKM. Deletions cut 4 bases from V and 8 bases from J, with 21 bases between. The CDR3, as DNA: TGTGCCAGCAGTTCGCGGGTACAATCTGAAAAATACATTCAGTACTTC. The encoded protein is CASSSRVQSEKYIQYF. The full variable domain, rest sourced from reference TRBV28 and TRBJ2-4, is DVKVTQSSRYLVKRTGEKVFLECVQDMDHENMFWYRQDPGLGLRLIYFSYDVKMKEKGDIPEGYSVSREKKERFSLILESASTNQTSMYLCASSSRVQSEKYIQYFGAGTRLSVL.

This clonotype was detected only a few times. The CDR3 sequence: CASSRGDSYSNQPQHF. In nucleotides, the CDR3 is TGTGCCAGTAGTAGGGGGGACAGTTATAGCAATCAGCCCCAGCATTTT. The chain uses TRBV19 and TRBJ1-5; TRBD1 aligns across 7 bases. V lost 4 bases, J lost 0 bases, and 6 bases stayed unmatched. Germline CDR1 and CDR2: LNHDA and SQIVND (reference sequence). The CDR3 consists of 16 residues.

This clonotype was observed many times. The chain joins TRBV5-1 to TRBJ2-2, with D possibly being TRBD1 (5 bases). The V end lost 4 bases, the J end lost 3 bases, and 10 bases lay between the germline ends. This CDR3 comprises 14 residues. Per germline, CDR1 SGHRS and CDR2 YFSETQ. The CDR3 nucleotides read TGCGCCAGCAGCAGGGGTGGGGACACCGGGGAGCTGTTTTTT. Translating it yields CASSRGGDTGELFF.

This clonotype appeared a few times. A much larger clone sits a single nucleotide away, making a read error possible. V and J are TRBV10-2 and TRBJ2-3; 9 bases fit TRBD2. The CDR3 totals 17 residues. CDR1 is WSHSY, CDR2 SAAADI, per germline. The CDR3 DNA reads TGCGCGGGAGCGGGAGGAAAGAGAGGGTCTAGCACAAATACGCAGTATTTT. Protein product: CAGAGGKRGSSTNTQYF.

In this sample, this clonotype turned up many times. The rearrangement uses TRBV10-3 and TRBJ2-5, with D possibly TRBD1 on 6 matching bases. V lost 10 bases and J 5 bases, leaving 14 bases between the germline ends. The CDR3 totals 12 residues. Germline CDR1 is ENHRY and CDR2 is SYGVKD. Written as DNA, the CDR3 is TGTGCCACACAGGGTGGCGGGGAGACCCAGTACTTC. Protein sequence: CATQGGGETQYF.

This clonotype was counted many times. This chain uses TRBV3-1 with TRBJ2-7, with TRBD2 identical over 9 bases. The CDR3 spans 15 residues. From germline, CDR1 is LGHDT and CDR2 YNNKEL (reference sequence). J lost 3 bases, V lost 4 bases, and 7 bases had no gene match. The CDR3 sequence is CASSLGLATFYEQYF. The CDR3 DNA sequence: TGTGCCAGCAGCCTGGGACTAGCTACGTTCTACGAGCAGTACTTC.

V gene TRBV7-6 combines with J gene TRBJ1-5; 8 positions agree with TRBD1. V was pared by 1 base and J by 5 bases, with 10 bases of the junction left unmatched. The germline V gene has CDR1 SGHVS and CDR2 FNYEAQ. This CDR3 is 17 amino acids long. CDR3 residues: CASSLVSKGGQDQPQHF. CDR3 nucleotide sequence: TGTGCCAGCAGCTTAGTATCTAAAGGGGGACAGGATCAGCCCCAGCATTTT.

This clonotype was seen ten or more times. The chain carries TRBV11-2 and TRBJ2-7, with D possibly being TRBD1 (5 bases). The germline gives CDR1 SGHAT, CDR2 FQNNGV. Trimming pared 2 bases from V and 2 bases from J, leaving 10 bases between. This CDR3 has 14 amino acids. As DNA, the CDR3 is TGTGCCAGCAGCTTAAGGGGATGGGCCTACGAGCAGTACTTC. Protein sequence: CASSLRGWAYEQYF.

V is TRBV6-2 or TRBV6-3 and J is TRBJ2-5, with D unclear. CDR1 is MNHEY, CDR2 SVGEGT, per germline. Between the trimmed V and J ends, which lost 2 bases and 3 bases, there was a span of 10 bases. The CDR3 loop spans 14 amino acids. This chain's CDR3 is CASSYVLAEETQYF. In DNA form, the CDR3 reads TGTGCCAGCAGTTACGTTTTGGCTGAAGAGACCCAGTACTTC.

This clonotype was counted many times. CDR3 region: CASSLDRGSGQPQHF. In nucleotides, the CDR3 is TGTGCCAGCAGTTTGGACAGGGGATCTGGTCAGCCCCAGCATTTT. V is TRBV27 and J is TRBJ1-5; TRBD1 matches at 9 bases. Trimming cost V 3 bases and J 6 bases; bases outside gene matches: 6. The CDR3 has 15 amino acids. The V gene's germline CDR1 is MNHEY and CDR2 SMNVEV (reference sequence).

This clonotype was seen more than once but under ten times. V and J are TRBV19 and TRBJ1-2; D is unclear. Trimming pared 9 bases from V and 7 bases from J, leaving 15 bases between. Germline CDR1 and CDR2: LNHDA and SQIVND (reference sequence). This CDR3 has 12 amino acids. Here the CDR3 reads CARARCEPGYTF. The CDR3 DNA reads TGTGCCAGGGCCCGTTGCGAACCTGGCTACACCTTC.

This clonotype was picked up many times. V usage is TRBV7-2 and J usage is TRBJ2-7; a possible D gene is TRBD1 (5 bases). CDR3 length: 17 residues. Per the germline V gene, CDR1 is SGHTA and CDR2 is FQGNSA. The germline V and J ends were trimmed by 1 base and 6 bases, with 22 bases remaining between them. The CDR3 is CASSLGGRLRPTAEQYF. As DNA, the CDR3 is TGTGCCAGCAGCTTAGGGGGCAGATTAAGGCCAACGGCCGAGCAGTACTTC.

This clonotype was seen a few times. The chain is built from TRBV6-1 and TRBJ1-1; D remains ambiguous. V lost 3 bases and J 4 bases, leaving 9 bases between the germline ends. Germline CDR1 reads MNHNS; CDR2 reads SASEGT. The CDR3 is made up of 13 amino acids. This CDR3 reads CASSDWPGTEAFF. As DNA, the CDR3 is TGTGCCAGCAGTGACTGGCCGGGCACTGAAGCTTTCTTT.

This clonotype was seen only a few times. The rearrangement joins TRBV9 to TRBJ2-5, with 13 positions matching TRBD2. The V gene end was trimmed by 3 bases and the J gene end by 4 bases; junction bases not matched to a gene: 6. Per germline, CDR1 SGDLS and CDR2 YYNGEE. The CDR3 has 16 amino acids. Here the CDR3 reads CASSGGTSGIAETQYF. The CDR3 region has the DNA TGTGCCAGCAGCGGAGGGACTAGCGGGATAGCAGAGACCCAGTACTTC.

There are many counts of this clonotype. This sequence joins TRBV2 and TRBJ2-3; 7 nucleotides align to TRBD1. V trimming: 9 bases; J trimming: 3 bases; junction bases outside the gene matches: 12. This CDR3 has 15 amino acids. Germline values: CDR1 SNHLY, CDR2 FYNNEI. The CDR3 DNA follows: TGTGCCAGGTGGGACAGTGAGACTCAAACAGATACGCAGTATTTT. It specifies CARWDSETQTDTQYF.

This clonotype has ten or more counts. The junction differs from germline at one of its ends, possibly a read error. The V call is TRBV6-2 or TRBV6-3, the J call TRBJ2-6, with D perhaps TRBD1 (5 bases). The CDR3 loop spans 18 amino acids. Per germline, CDR1 MNHEY and CDR2 SVGEGT. In DNA form, the CDR3 reads TGTGCCAGCTTGGGGTCCGGTGGCGGTAGCTCTGGGGCCAACGTCCTGGCTTTC. Translated: CASLGSGGGSSGANVLAF.

This clonotype was counted many times. This sequence joins TRBV20-1 and TRBJ1-5; no clear D. The CDR3 runs 12 residues. Germline V gene data show CDR1 as DFQATT and CDR2 as SNEGSKA (reference sequence). V gave up 3 bases and J gave up 8 bases, with 11 bases separating them. The CDR3 DNA follows: TGCAGTGCTAGTGGAACACCTAAGCCCCAGCATTTT. As protein: CSASGTPKPQHF.

In this sample, this clonotype turned up many times. The chain couples TRBV10-1 to TRBJ1-2; no firm D call. Trimming stripped 0 bases from V and 4 bases from J, with 6 bases between. Germline V lookup: CDR1 WNHNN, CDR2 SYGVQD (reference sequence). This CDR3 is 13 amino acids long. In nucleotides, the CDR3 is TGCGCCAGCAGTGAGTCTCTGGGCTATGGCTACACCTTC. Its protein is CASSESLGYGYTF.

V gene TRBV19 combines with J gene TRBJ1-1; 7 bases match TRBD1. The CDR3 contains 14 residues. CDR1 and CDR2 from the germline V gene are LNHDA and SQIVND (reference sequence). V gave up 4 bases and J gave up 4 bases; unmatched junction bases: 6. This CDR3 is CASSNRQGGTEAFF. CDR3 coding DNA: TGTGCCAGTAGTAACCGACAGGGAGGCACTGAAGCTTTCTTT. Based on the CDR3 plus reference TRBV19 and TRBJ1-1, the full variable domain is DGGITQSPKYLFRKEGQNVTLSCEQNLNHDAMYWYRQDPGQGLRLIYYSQIVNDFQKGDIAEGYSVSREKKESFPLTVTSAQKNPTAFYLCASSNRQGGTEAFFGQGTRLTVV.

The table lists this clonotype with a count of one. V is TRBV6-1 and J is TRBJ1-5; D unresolved. Trimming took off 2 bases at V and 5 bases at J, with 10 bases between the two ends. Germline CDR1 MNHNS, CDR2 SASEGT. There are 14 residues in the CDR3. For the CDR3, the DNA is TGTGCCAGCAGTGAAAGGGCCGGGGATCAGCCCCAGCATTTT. Translating gives CASSERAGDQPQHF.

This clonotype was counted at least ten times. The chain carries TRBV24-1 and TRBJ2-7; D is uncertain. V lost 7 bases and J lost 3, with 9 bases in between. This CDR3 region has 12 residues. CDR1 and CDR2 from the germline V gene are KGHDR and SFDVKD. CDR3: CATSHGDYEQYF. The CDR3 DNA is TGTGCCACCAGCCATGGAGACTACGAGCAGTACTTC.

The V gene is TRBV12-3 or TRBV12-4, the J gene TRBJ2-7, with 8 nucleotides matching TRBD1. The CDR3 length is 16 residues. J was trimmed by 6 bases and V by 5 bases; bases with no gene match: 15. In DNA form, the CDR3 reads TGTGCCAGCAGTCCTAACCCCGCCAGGGGGCCGTTCGAGCAGTACTTC. Its protein product is CASSPNPARGPFEQYF.

This clonotype was detected a few times. The chain uses TRBV11-2 and TRBJ2-7, with 8 bases aligning to TRBD1. CDR1 SGHAT and CDR2 FQNNGV come from the germline V gene. The junction had 5 bases not matched to a gene; V was cut back by 0 bases and J by 1 base. The CDR3 has 16 amino acids. DNA for the CDR3: TGTGCCAGCAGCTTAGAAGCCGGGACAGGATCCTACGAGCAGTACTTC. Translation gives CASSLEAGTGSYEQYF.

This clonotype came up many times. The V call is TRBV28, the J call TRBJ1-1, with D tentatively TRBD1 (5 bases). Per the germline V gene, CDR1 is MDHEN and CDR2 is SYDVKM. V was trimmed by 5 bases and J by 0 bases, leaving 10 bases between them. CDR3 length equals 14 residues. The CDR3 spells CASSPLGVNTEAFF. The CDR3 nucleotides read TGTGCCAGCAGTCCCTTGGGGGTGAACACTGAAGCTTTCTTT.

This clonotype was picked up many times. The chain carries TRBV28 and TRBJ1-2; 7 bases align to TRBD1. The germline gives CDR1 MDHEN, CDR2 SYDVKM. V was clipped by 7 bases and J by 8 bases; unmatched bases: 10. The CDR3 is 13 amino acids. The CDR3 DNA sequence: TGTGCCAGCACCCTCAAGGGGGCGCGGGGCTACACCTTC. Translation: CASTLKGARGYTF.

J is TRBJ2-7 and V is TRBV6-2 or TRBV6-3; D is possibly TRBD1 (6 bases). The CDR3 is 17 amino acids. The V gene's germline CDR1 is MNHEY and CDR2 SVGEGT. The V gene lost 7 bases and the J gene lost 6 bases, with 28 bases spanning the gap. The CDR3 loop reads CASTQGRWTQVPREQYF. The CDR3 nucleotides read TGTGCCAGCACCCAGGGGCGGTGGACCCAGGTCCCTCGCGAGCAGTACTTC.

This clonotype showed up many times. V is TRBV6-4 and J is TRBJ1-5; D not resolved. V was cut by 5 bases and J by 3 bases, with 8 bases left in between. The CDR3 length is 13 residues. The germline gives CDR1 MRHNA, CDR2 SNTAGT. The CDR3 is CASSKEDNQPQHF. In DNA, the CDR3 is TGTGCCAGCAGTAAGGAGGACAATCAGCCCCAGCATTTT.

There are many counts of this clonotype. The chain joins TRBV6-1 to TRBJ1-5; 7 nucleotides align to TRBD1. Germline V CDR1 and CDR2: MNHNS, SASEGT. The CDR3 extends over 13 amino acids. Trimming at V came to 6 bases and at J to 5 bases, leaving 4 bases not matched to a gene. CDR3 nucleotides: TGTGCCAGCAGGGTTACAGGGGATCAGCCCCAGCATTTT. It translates to CASRVTGDQPQHF.

This CDR3 reads CATSGGRIAGAPETQYF. In DNA, the CDR3 is TGTGCCACCAGTGGGGGTCGGATAGCGGGGGCCCCAGAGACCCAGTACTTC. V gene TRBV24-1 combines with J gene TRBJ2-5, with 9 nucleotides matching TRBD2. Germline V gene data show CDR1 as KGHDR and CDR2 as SFDVKD. Trimming took 5 bases from V and 4 from J; bases not matched to a gene: 13. The CDR3 consists of 17 residues.